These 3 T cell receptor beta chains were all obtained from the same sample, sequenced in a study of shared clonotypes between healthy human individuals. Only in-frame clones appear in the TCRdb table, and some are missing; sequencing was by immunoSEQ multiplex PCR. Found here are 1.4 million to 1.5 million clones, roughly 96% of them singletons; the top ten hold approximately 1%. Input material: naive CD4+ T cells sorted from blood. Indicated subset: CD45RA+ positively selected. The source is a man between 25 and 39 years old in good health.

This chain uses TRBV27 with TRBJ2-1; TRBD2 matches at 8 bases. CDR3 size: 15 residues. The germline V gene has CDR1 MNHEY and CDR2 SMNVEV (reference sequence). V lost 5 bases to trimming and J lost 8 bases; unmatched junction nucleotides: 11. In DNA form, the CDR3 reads TGTGCCAGCAGTCCCCGCAGCGGGAGTCTCCATGAGCAGTTCTTC. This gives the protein CASSPRSGSLHEQFF.

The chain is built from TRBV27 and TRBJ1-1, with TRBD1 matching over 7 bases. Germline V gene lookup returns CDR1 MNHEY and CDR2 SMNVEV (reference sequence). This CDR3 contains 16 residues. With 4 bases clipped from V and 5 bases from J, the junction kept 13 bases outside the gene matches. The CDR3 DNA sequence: TGTGCCAGCAGTTCTATTCAGGCGACAGGGAAGACTGAAGCTTTCTTT. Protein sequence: CASSSIQATGKTEAFF.

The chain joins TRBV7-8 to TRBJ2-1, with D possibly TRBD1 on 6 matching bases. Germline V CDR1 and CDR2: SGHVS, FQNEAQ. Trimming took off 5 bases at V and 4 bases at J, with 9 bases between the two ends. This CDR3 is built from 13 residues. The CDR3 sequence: CASSARGYNEQFF. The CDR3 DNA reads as TGTGCCAGCAGCGCCAGGGGTTACAATGAGCAGTTCTTC.